The rows below give T cell receptor delta chains drawn from one sample of a study of Vδ1+ human thymocytes. TCRdb redid clone calling on the multiplex PCR reads using CATT. Counted here are more than 50,000 delta-chain clones, roughly 15% occurring once; the ten biggest clones make up 0.5%. The specimen sequenced was Vdelta1+ gamma-delta thymocytes from the thymus. Receptors were obtained from a boy younger than two who had congenital heart surgery. Each CDR3 is given without its conserved first and last residue.

j_gene,v_gene,CDR3aa
TRDJ1,TRDV1,ALGVKSPDKLI
TRDJ1,TRDV1,ALGEPPILEVGDTGFADKLI
TRDJ1,TRDV1,ALGERGDKLI
TRDJ1,TRDV1,ALGDPLPRYGLI
TRDJ1,TRDV1,ALGADRRSYSVTGGEQIYTDKLI
TRDJ1,TRDV1,ALGEWLHPLGDTDKLI
TRDJ1,TRDV1,ALGERLSGGYGFTDKLI
TRDJ1,TRDV1,ALGELGSRWLGGGYVRADKLI
TRDJ1,TRDV1,ALGALSEGDTCHHTDKLI
TRDJ1,TRDV1,ALGEGCRGIQEGYTDKLI
TRDJ1,TRDV1,ALGEPRVPPRYWGIQPKLI
TRDJ1,TRDV1,ALGPPRPSTGGYRTDKLI
TRDJ1,TRDV1,ALGERWCSGTTGGYPDKLI
TRDJ1,TRDV1,ALGERSYTDKLI
TRDJ1,TRDV1,ALGLRSPLGGIRTDKLI
TRDJ1,TRDV1,ALGPIPTGYTDKLI
TRDJ1,TRDV1,ALGEPTRGSDLGDSSDKLI
TRDJ1,TRDV1,ALGEIDEGGYRDKLI
TRDJ1,TRDV1,ALGIPTWGIRPDKLI
TRDJ1,TRDV1,ALGEPYLPGSYWGGEDTDKLI
TRDJ1,TRDV1,ALGERPSALPYTDKLI
TRDJ1,TRDV1,ALGERLGGLGGDKLI
TRDJ1,TRDV1,ALGESGVLRILGDTDKLI
TRDJ1,TRDV1,ALAFDPPEPYTDKLI
TRDJ1,TRDV1,ALGERYRPTDYWGIRTDYKLI
TRDJ1,TRAV29/DV5,AASGGQSVLGEDTDKLI
TRDJ1,TRDV1,ALGERLHNNHWGIPFHTDKLI
TRDJ1,TRDV1,ALGELWREGIERYTDKLI
TRDJ1,TRDV1,ALGVMQVFLYTDTDKLI
TRDJ1,TRDV1,ALGEPILPTIQGKGLYTDKLI
TRDJ1,TRDV1,ALGELNPTFAYWGIRHTDKLI